The clone carrying this T cell receptor beta chain was seen a handful of times. Its antigen is not identified. The sample belongs to a study of T-cell memory formation after mild COVID-19. Study background: The two donors had largely donor-specific TCR clusters. Findings of the study overall: Largely, contracting CD4+ clones fell within CM and EM, and contracting CD8+ clones within EMRA. CD4/CD8 balance characterized clones contracting day 15 to 85, and CD4+ skew characterized later expanders.

This CDR3 is 13 amino acids long. The V gene's germline CDR1 is MNHEY and CDR2 SVGAGI. Trimming left V 7 bases short and J 4 bases short, with 13 bases between. Each CDR3 protein is one row after TCRdb ran MiXCR on the 5' RACE reads. The sample holds roughly 510,000 distinct CDR3 sequences, 15% to 20% seen once. J is TRBJ1-2 and V is TRBV6-5; D is unresolved. This TCR was sampled from an adult woman who had mild COVID-19 (a few samples of this study predate the infection). Cell type and time point are not known. Sequences were obtained from PBMCs or a T cell subset sorted from them (not recorded which). In nucleotides, the CDR3 is TGTGCCAGCACCCAAGGGATATTCTATGGCTACACCTTC. The encoded protein is CASTQGIFYGYTF.